The 8 T cell receptor beta chains given below trace back to one sample, sequenced in a study of human T cells and chemical hapten exposure. Sample time point: patch test 2, 6 weeks after DPC sensitization. Regarding treatment: therapeutic diphenylcyclopropenone sensitization with weekly scalp DPC. TCRdb re-derived calls from the RACE reads in MiXCR, one entry per CDR3 protein. This table holds about 110,000 distinct CDR3 sequences, about a tenth found once. The source was whole blood, collected in connection with sensitization to the hapten diphenylcyclopropenone (DPC). These TCRs come from a middle-aged woman with alopecia areata. Some clones in this sample may be carry-over from other donors' samples.

This clonotype was recorded at least ten times. The V and J genes are TRBV12-3 or TRBV12-4 and TRBJ1-4; 7 bases map to TRBD1. The CDR3 runs 15 residues. With 0 bases clipped from V and 8 bases from J, the junction kept 6 bases outside the gene matches. The CDR3 nucleotides read TGTGCCAGCAGTTTAGCCCCCCAGGGGGGGGAAAAACTGTTTTTT. Its translation is CASSLAPQGGEKLFF.

J is TRBJ1-1 and V is TRBV19; 10 bases are shared with TRBD1. CDR1 and CDR2 (germline): LNHDA, SQIVND (reference sequence). The length of the CDR3 is 14 residues. J was trimmed by 5 bases and V by 6 bases; bases with no gene match: 6. CDR3 DNA sequence: TGTGCCAGTAGCCCTCGGACAGGGGGTACTGAAGCTTTCTTT. Protein: CASSPRTGGTEAFF.

This clonotype was found many times. CDR3 nucleotides: TGCAGCGCCATCATCAGGGATTTTGATGGCTACACCTTC. Translation: CSAIIRDFDGYTF. This rearrangement joins TRBV29-1 to TRBJ1-2; weak D call: TRBD1 (5 bases). Germline V CDR1 and CDR2: SQVTM, ANQGSEA. With 7 bases removed from V and 6 bases from J, the gap between germline ends came to 18 bases. There are 13 residues in the CDR3.

The sample holds many counts of this clonotype. The CDR3 region is CASRRDGTYEQYF. As DNA, the CDR3 is TGTGCCAGCAGAAGAGACGGTACCTACGAGCAGTACTTC. J is TRBJ2-7 and V is TRBV6-2 or TRBV6-3; D is unclear. V shed 6 bases and J shed 2 bases, with 11 bases lying between them. The germline V gene encodes CDR1 MNHEY and CDR2 SVGEGT. CDR3 size: 13 residues.

The genes are TRBV18 and TRBJ2-7; D call uncertain. Germline assignment: CDR1 KGHSH and CDR2 LQKENI. The CDR3 loop spans 14 amino acids. V was shortened by 4 bases and J by 2 bases, with 12 bases between the two germline ends. In DNA form, the CDR3 reads TGTGCCAGCTCACTCCCGACGGAGACCTACGAGCAGTACTTC. Translating gives CASSLPTETYEQYF.

This rearrangement joins TRBV6-2 or TRBV6-3 to TRBJ2-1; possible D gene TRBD2, 6 bases. V lost 3 bases and J lost 10, with 13 bases in between. Germline CDR1 reads MNHEY; CDR2 reads SVGEGT. This CDR3 spans 13 amino acids. The CDR3, as DNA: TGTGCCAGCAGTTATCCCGGACTACTCGAGCAGTTCTTC. Its translation is CASSYPGLLEQFF.

This clonotype was seen ten or more times. The chain carries TRBV7-2 and TRBJ2-5; the D gene is possibly TRBD1 (5 bases). V was pared by 5 bases and J by 2 bases, with 9 bases between. The length of the CDR3 is 13 residues. Germline lookup yields CDR1 SGHTA and CDR2 FQGNSA. Here the CDR3 DNA reads TGTGCCAGCAGCCCTGACAGACAAGAGACCCAGTACTTC. Translation gives CASSPDRQETQYF.

This rearrangement joins TRBV7-3 to TRBJ2-3; 10 bases fit TRBD2. The CDR3 loop spans 16 amino acids. Germline V gene data show CDR1 as SGHTA and CDR2 as FQGTGA. After removal of 4 bases from V and 7 bases from J, the junction contained 11 bases not matched to a gene. Here the CDR3 reads CASSSPSGGARNTQYF. In DNA, the CDR3 is TGTGCCAGCAGCTCCCCAAGCGGGGGGGCGAGAAATACGCAGTATTTT.